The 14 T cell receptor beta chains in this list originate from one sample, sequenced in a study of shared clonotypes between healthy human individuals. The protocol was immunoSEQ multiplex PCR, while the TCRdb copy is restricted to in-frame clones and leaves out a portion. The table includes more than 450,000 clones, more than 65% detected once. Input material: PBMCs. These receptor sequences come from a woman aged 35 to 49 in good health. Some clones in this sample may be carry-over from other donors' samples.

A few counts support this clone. CDR3 sequence (DNA): TGTGCCAGCAGCCAACAGGAGGGGGACACTGAAGCTTTCTTT. Its protein product is CASSQQEGDTEAFF. The gene calls are TRBV4-2 and TRBJ1-1; D perhaps matches TRBD1 (6 bases). V lost 2 bases, J lost 3 bases, and 10 bases lay in between. Germline CDR1 reads LGHNA; CDR2 reads YNFKEQ. CDR3 length: 14 amino acids.

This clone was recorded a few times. The CDR3 is CASSYSWTANSPLHF. The CDR3 nucleotides are TGTGCCAGCAGTTACTCCTGGACAGCTAATTCACCCCTCCACTTT. The J gene is TRBJ1-6, the V gene TRBV6-5, with D maybe TRBD1 (6 bases). V was cut by 0 bases and J by 6 bases, with 9 bases left in between. The CDR3 consists of 15 residues. Germline assignment: CDR1 MNHEY and CDR2 SVGAGI.

CDR3 DNA: TGTGCCAGCAGTGCTATAGTTAATAGCAATCAGCCCCAGCATTTT. Protein sequence: CASSAIVNSNQPQHF. This chain links TRBV6-1 with TRBJ1-5; the D is unclear. V shed 4 bases and J shed 0 bases, with 10 bases lying between them. This CDR3 has 15 amino acids. CDR1 MNHNS and CDR2 SASEGT come from the germline V gene.

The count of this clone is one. Here the CDR3 DNA reads TGTGCCTGGAGTGTAAGCGGGATCCAAAACATTCAGTACTTC. It is translated as CAWSVSGIQNIQYF. The gene calls are TRBV30 and TRBJ2-4, with 7 nucleotides matching TRBD2. V dropped 0 bases and J dropped 5; count of bases not matched to a gene: 4. CDR1 GTSNPN and CDR2 SVGIG come from the germline V gene (reference sequence). The CDR3 runs to 14 residues.

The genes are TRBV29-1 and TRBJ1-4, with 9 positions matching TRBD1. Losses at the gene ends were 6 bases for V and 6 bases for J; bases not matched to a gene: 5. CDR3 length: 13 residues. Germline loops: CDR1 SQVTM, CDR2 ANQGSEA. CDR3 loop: CSVYRTGDEKLFF. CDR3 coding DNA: TGCAGCGTCTACCGGACAGGGGATGAAAAACTGTTTTTT.

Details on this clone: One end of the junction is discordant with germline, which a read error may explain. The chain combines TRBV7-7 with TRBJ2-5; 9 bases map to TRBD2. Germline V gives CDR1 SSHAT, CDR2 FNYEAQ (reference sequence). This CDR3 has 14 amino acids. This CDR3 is CASSFSGSFETQYF. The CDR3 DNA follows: TGTGCTAGCAGCTTTAGCGGGAGTTTTGAGACCCAGTACTTC.

The CDR3 reads CASSPKGLYTDTQYF. DNA for the CDR3: TGTGCCAGCTCACCAAAGGGACTTTACACAGATACGCAGTATTTT. V is TRBV18 and J is TRBJ2-3; tentative D call: TRBD2 (6 bases). The length of the CDR3 is 15 residues. The germline CDR1 and CDR2 sequences are KGHSH and LQKENI. V dropped 2 bases and J dropped 2 bases, with 11 bases sitting between them.

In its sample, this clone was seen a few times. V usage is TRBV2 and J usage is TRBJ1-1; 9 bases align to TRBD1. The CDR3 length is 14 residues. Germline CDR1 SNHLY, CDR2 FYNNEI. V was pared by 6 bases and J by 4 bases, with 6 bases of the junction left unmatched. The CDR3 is CASRDTGGGTEAFF. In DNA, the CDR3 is TGTGCCAGCAGGGATACAGGGGGCGGCACTGAAGCTTTCTTT.

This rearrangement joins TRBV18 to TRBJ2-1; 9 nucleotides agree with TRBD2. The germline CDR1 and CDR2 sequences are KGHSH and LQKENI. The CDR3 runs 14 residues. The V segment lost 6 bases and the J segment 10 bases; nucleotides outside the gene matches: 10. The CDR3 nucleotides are TGTGCCAGCTCCCCAGCTAGCGGGAATCTCGAGCAGTTCTTC. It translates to CASSPASGNLEQFF.

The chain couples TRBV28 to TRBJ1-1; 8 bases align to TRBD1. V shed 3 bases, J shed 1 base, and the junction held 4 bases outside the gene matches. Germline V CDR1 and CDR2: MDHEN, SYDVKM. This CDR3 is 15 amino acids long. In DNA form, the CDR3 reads TGTGCCAGCAGTTTCACCGGGACAGGGAACACTGAAGCTTTCTTT. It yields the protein CASSFTGTGNTEAFF.

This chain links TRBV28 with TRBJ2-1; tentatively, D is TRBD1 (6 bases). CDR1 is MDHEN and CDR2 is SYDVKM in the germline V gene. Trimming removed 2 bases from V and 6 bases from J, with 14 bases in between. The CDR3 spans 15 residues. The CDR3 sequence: CASSLPGVFGNEQFF. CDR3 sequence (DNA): TGTGCCAGCAGTTTACCAGGGGTGTTCGGCAATGAGCAGTTCTTC.

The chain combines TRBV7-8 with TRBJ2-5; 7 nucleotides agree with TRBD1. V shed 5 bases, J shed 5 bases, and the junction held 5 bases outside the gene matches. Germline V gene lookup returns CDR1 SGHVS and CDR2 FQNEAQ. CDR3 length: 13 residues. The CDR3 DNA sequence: TGTGCCAGCAGCGAGACAGGGTCGGAGACCCAGTACTTC. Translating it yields CASSETGSETQYF.

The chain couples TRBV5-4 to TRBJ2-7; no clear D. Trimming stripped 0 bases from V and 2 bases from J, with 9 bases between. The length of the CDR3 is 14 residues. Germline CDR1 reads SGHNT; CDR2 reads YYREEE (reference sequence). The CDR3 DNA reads TGTGCCAGCAGCTTGGCCGGTGCCCCCTACGAGCAGTACTTC. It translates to CASSLAGAPYEQYF.

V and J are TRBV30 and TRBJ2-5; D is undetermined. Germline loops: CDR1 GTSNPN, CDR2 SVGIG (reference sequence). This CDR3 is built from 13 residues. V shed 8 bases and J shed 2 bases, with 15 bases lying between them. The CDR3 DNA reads TGTGCCCAAGGCCAGCAGACACAAGAGACCCAGTACTTC. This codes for CAQGQQTQETQYF.